This TCR beta chain appears in the sequencing data of a study of T cell clones after liver transplantation. Method: immunoSEQ multiplex PCR; TCRdb's copy keeps in-frame clones and lacks some. The sample shows around 9,700 clones, roughly 80% of them seen only once. This CDR3 contains 16 residues. J was trimmed by 5 bases and V by 4 bases; bases with no gene match: 13. In germline, CDR1 is MNHEY, CDR2 SMNVEV (reference sequence). Sequenced here: CD8+ T cells from blood, sampled at the 22-month timepoint. The chain is built from TRBV27 and TRBJ1-1, with 7 bases aligning to TRBD1. This sequence was found in a human patient who received a liver transplant. Part of the T cell pool may stem from the graft donor. CDR3 sequence reads: CASSSLMATGETEAFF. DNA of the CDR3: TGTGCCAGCAGTTCCCTGATGGCAACAGGGGAGACTGAAGCTTTCTTT.